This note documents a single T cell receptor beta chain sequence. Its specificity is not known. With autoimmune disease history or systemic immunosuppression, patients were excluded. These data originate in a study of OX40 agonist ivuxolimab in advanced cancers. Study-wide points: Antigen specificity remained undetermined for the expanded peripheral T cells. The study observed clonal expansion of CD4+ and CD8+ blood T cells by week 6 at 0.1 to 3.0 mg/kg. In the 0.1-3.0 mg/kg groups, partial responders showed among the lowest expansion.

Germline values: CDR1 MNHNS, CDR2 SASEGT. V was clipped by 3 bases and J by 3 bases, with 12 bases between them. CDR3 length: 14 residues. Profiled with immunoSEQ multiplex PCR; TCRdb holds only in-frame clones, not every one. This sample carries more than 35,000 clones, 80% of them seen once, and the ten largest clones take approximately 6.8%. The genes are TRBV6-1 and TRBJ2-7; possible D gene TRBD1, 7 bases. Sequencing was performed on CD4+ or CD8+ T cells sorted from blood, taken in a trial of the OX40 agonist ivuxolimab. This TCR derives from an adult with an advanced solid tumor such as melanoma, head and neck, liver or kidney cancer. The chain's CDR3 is CASSDSGGIYEQYF. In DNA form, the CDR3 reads TGTGCCAGCAGTGACTCAGGGGGGATCTACGAGCAGTACTTC.